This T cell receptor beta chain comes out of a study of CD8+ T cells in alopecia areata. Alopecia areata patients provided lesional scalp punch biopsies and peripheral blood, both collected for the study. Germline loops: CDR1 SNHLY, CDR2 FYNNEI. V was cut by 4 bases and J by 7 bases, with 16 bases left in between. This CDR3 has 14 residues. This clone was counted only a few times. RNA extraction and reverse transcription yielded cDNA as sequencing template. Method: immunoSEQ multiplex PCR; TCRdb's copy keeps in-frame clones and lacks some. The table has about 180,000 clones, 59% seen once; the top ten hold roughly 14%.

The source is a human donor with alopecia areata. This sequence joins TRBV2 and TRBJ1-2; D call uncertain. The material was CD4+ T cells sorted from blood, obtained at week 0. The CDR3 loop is CASSGDGGTGGYTF. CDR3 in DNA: TGTGCCAGCAGTGGCGACGGTGGTACGGGTGGCTACACCTTC. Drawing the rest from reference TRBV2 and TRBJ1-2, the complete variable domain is EPEVTQTPSHQVTQMGQEVILRCVPISNHLYFYWYRQILGQKVEFLVSFYNNEISEKSEIFDDQFSVERPDGSNFTLKIRSTKLEDSAMYFCASSGDGGTGGYTFGSGTRLTVV.